The 25 T cell receptor beta chains in this list originate from one sample, sequenced in a study of blood T cell repertoires in COVID-19. Here immunoSEQ multiplex PCR was the method, and the copy in TCRdb shows in-frame clones only, minus some. The sample contains 310,000 or so clones, 80% to 90% of which appear only once. Sequencing was done on a sample of PBMCs or T cells enriched from blood (not recorded which). The receptor set was obtained from a woman younger than 30 who had recovered from COVID-19.

The chain carries TRBV19 and TRBJ1-2; D perhaps matches TRBD1 (5 bases). The CDR3 runs to 15 residues. V gave up 5 bases and J gave up 7 bases, with 20 bases separating them. Germline values: CDR1 LNHDA, CDR2 SQIVND (reference sequence). The CDR3 region has the DNA TGTGCCAGTAGTCCCTCTGGCAGGGTCGCTTCTGGCTACACCTTC. Protein product: CASSPSGRVASGYTF.

The rearrangement joins TRBV4-1 to TRBJ1-2, with 7 nucleotides matching TRBD1. This CDR3 comprises 16 residues. Unmatched junction bases numbered 7, after V lost 1 base and J lost 2 bases. Germline V gene lookup returns CDR1 MGHRA and CDR2 YSYEKL. CDR3 nucleotides: TGCGCCAGCAGCCAAGTATTACAGGGGACCAACTATGGCTACACCTTC. Its protein is CASSQVLQGTNYGYTF.

Only one count was recorded for this clone. The chain carries TRBV4-1 and TRBJ1-6; 8 positions agree with TRBD1. Trimming at V came to 1 base and at J to 7 bases, leaving 9 bases not matched to a gene. The germline V gene has CDR1 MGHRA and CDR2 YSYEKL. This CDR3 is 17 amino acids long. The CDR3: CASSQAALRGPNSPLHF. The CDR3 DNA reads TGCGCCAGCAGCCAAGCCGCACTCAGGGGGCCAAATTCACCCCTCCACTTT.

The rearrangement uses TRBV7-2 and TRBJ1-2; D not resolved. This CDR3 has 12 residues. The germline V gene has CDR1 SGHTA and CDR2 FQGNSA. Trimming stripped 3 bases from V and 2 bases from J, with 4 bases between. CDR3 coding DNA: TGTGCCAGCAGCTTCCTAAACTATGGCTACACCTTC. Protein product: CASSFLNYGYTF. The full variable domain, with the rest looked up from reference TRBV7-2 and TRBJ1-2, is GAGVSQSPSNKVTEKGKDVELRCDPISGHTALYWYRQSLGQGLEFLIYFQGNSAPDKSGLPSDRFSAERTGGSVSTLTIQRTQQEDSAVYLCASSFLNYGYTFGSGTRLTVV.

The chain joins TRBV9 to TRBJ1-2, with unresolved D. CDR1 SGDLS and CDR2 YYNGEE come from the germline V gene. This CDR3 is 14 amino acids long. V was shortened by 3 bases and J by 3 bases, with 12 bases between the two germline ends. The CDR3 bases are TGTGCCAGCAGCGCCCGAGACGAGGACTATGGCTACACCTTC. It codes for CASSARDEDYGYTF. The whole variable domain, filled in from reference TRBV9 and TRBJ1-2, reads DSGVTQTPKHLITATGQRVTLRCSPRSGDLSVYWYQQSLDQGLQFLIQYYNGEERAKGNILERFSAQQFPDLHSELNLSSLELGDSALYFCASSARDEDYGYTFGSGTRLTVV.

This chain links TRBV7-9 with TRBJ1-6; the match to TRBD1 covers 7 bases. CDR3 length: 14 residues. Per germline, CDR1 SEHNR and CDR2 FQNEAQ (reference sequence). J was trimmed by 7 bases and V by 5 bases; bases with no gene match: 5. CDR3 sequence reads: CASSQQGNNSPLHF. The CDR3 nucleotides are TGTGCCAGCAGCCAACAGGGGAACAATTCACCCCTCCACTTT.

This chain uses TRBV30 with TRBJ2-7; D gene uncertain. CDR1 is GTSNPN, CDR2 SVGIG, per germline (reference sequence). CDR3 length: 14 amino acids. V dropped 2 bases and J dropped 2 bases, with 13 bases sitting between them. The CDR3 DNA is TGTGCCTGGAGTCCCCTCCGGAGCACCTACGAGCAGTACTTC. Encoded protein: CAWSPLRSTYEQYF.

This clone has a handful of counts. The chain combines TRBV30 with TRBJ2-7; tentatively, D is TRBD1 (6 bases). The V end lost 2 bases, the J end lost 2 bases, and 16 bases lay between the germline ends. The CDR3 totals 15 residues. Germline CDR1 reads GTSNPN; CDR2 reads SVGIG (reference sequence). The CDR3 spells CAWSPPGAGAYEQYF. CDR3 in DNA: TGTGCCTGGAGTCCTCCAGGGGCAGGTGCCTACGAGCAGTACTTC.

V and J are TRBV12-3 or TRBV12-4 and TRBJ1-1; 7 bases line up with TRBD1. This CDR3 has 13 amino acids. J gave up 6 bases and V 6 bases, and 7 bases lay outside the gene matches. The CDR3 nucleotides read TGTGCCAGCAGGATAATCGGACAGGCTGAAGCTTTCTTT. It is translated as CASRIIGQAEAFF.

In this sample, this clone turned up a few times. J is TRBJ1-2 and V is TRBV3-1 (or the pseudogene TRBV3-2); no firm D call. Germline V gene lookup returns CDR1 LGHDT and CDR2 YNNKEL (reference sequence). Between the trimmed V and J ends, which lost 0 bases and 7 bases, there was a span of 12 bases. This CDR3 is built from 14 residues. The DNA of the CDR3 is TGTGCCAGCAGCCAAGATATCATGGGAGCTGGCTACACCTTC. It translates to CASSQDIMGAGYTF.

This clone was counted a single time. The chain has TRBV19 and TRBJ1-5; 8 bases fit TRBD1. This CDR3 has 14 residues. CDR1 is LNHDA and CDR2 is SQIVND in the germline V gene (reference sequence). The CDR3 DNA reads as TGTGGGACAGGGAAAACAGGGGGCAATCAGCCCCAGCATTTT. It specifies CGTGKTGGNQPQHF.

The chain combines TRBV5-8 with TRBJ1-6, with 12 positions matching TRBD1. The CDR3 sequence is 14 residues long. The germline CDR1 and CDR2 sequences are SGHTS and YDEGEE. Unmatched junction bases numbered 2, after V lost 4 bases and J lost 9 bases. In nucleotides, the CDR3 is TGTGCCAGCAGCACGGGACAGGGGGCTTCACCCCTCCACTTT. Protein product: CASSTGQGASPLHF.

This sequence joins TRBV9 and TRBJ1-6; the D gene is possibly TRBD1 (5 bases). This CDR3 region has 15 residues. Germline V gives CDR1 SGDLS, CDR2 YYNGEE. V lost 4 bases and J 7 bases, leaving 15 bases between the germline ends. The CDR3 loop reads CASSQEGVSNSPLHF. CDR3 nucleotides: TGTGCCAGCAGCCAAGAAGGGGTGAGCAATTCACCCCTCCACTTT. The full variable domain, completed using reference TRBV9 and TRBJ1-6, is DSGVTQTPKHLITATGQRVTLRCSPRSGDLSVYWYQQSLDQGLQFLIQYYNGEERAKGNILERFSAQQFPDLHSELNLSSLELGDSALYFCASSQEGVSNSPLHFGNGTRLTVT.

The CDR3 nucleotides are TGTGCCAGCAGCCTACTTACCGGGACAGGGGGTAATTCACCCCTCCACTTT. This translates into CASSLLTGTGGNSPLHF. V and J are TRBV5-6 and TRBJ1-6, with TRBD1 matching over 11 bases. The CDR3 runs 17 residues. V lost 4 bases to trimming and J lost 6 bases; unmatched junction nucleotides: 9. The germline V gene encodes CDR1 SGHDT and CDR2 YYEEEE.

CDR3 in amino acids: CASSPGRTADTGELFF. CDR3 bases: TGTGCCAGCTCACCCGGTCGAACGGCGGACACCGGGGAGCTGTTTTTT. The rearrangement links TRBV18 to TRBJ2-2; D not certain. The CDR3 has 16 residues. Germline CDR1 reads KGHSH; CDR2 reads LQKENI. The germline V and J ends were trimmed by 3 bases and 3 bases, with 14 bases remaining between them. Variable domain in full (rest from reference TRBV18 and TRBJ2-2): NAGVMQNPRHLVRRRGQEARLRCSPMKGHSHVYWYRQLPEEGLKFMVYLQKENIIDESGMPKERFSAEFPKEGPSILRIQQVVRGDSAAYFCASSPGRTADTGELFFGEGSRLTVL.

The chain combines TRBV28 with TRBJ1-4; D gene uncertain. The CDR3 is 16 amino acids. CDR1 is MDHEN, CDR2 SYDVKM, per germline. Between the trimmed V and J ends, which lost 2 bases and 1 base, there was a span of 11 bases. The CDR3 nucleotides read TGTGCCAGCAGTTTAATGGCCCCTCTAACTAATGAAAAACTGTTTTTT. Translated: CASSLMAPLTNEKLFF.

The chain carries TRBV5-1 and TRBJ1-2; D is possibly TRBD1 (6 bases). Trimming left V 3 bases short and J 0 bases short, with 12 bases between. Germline V CDR1 and CDR2: SGHRS, YFSETQ. The CDR3 covers 15 residues. As DNA, the CDR3 is TGCGCCAGCAGCTGGGGGACATCTGCTAACTATGGCTACACCTTC. It encodes CASSWGTSANYGYTF. Variable domain in full (rest from reference TRBV5-1 and TRBJ1-2): KAGVTQTPRYLIKTRGQQVTLSCSPISGHRSVSWYQQTPGQGLQFLFEYFSETQRNKGNFPGRFSGRQFSNSRSEMNVSTLELGDSALYLCASSWGTSANYGYTFGSGTRLTVV.

The CDR3 DNA reads as TGTGCCAGCAGCGCTGTCGGACAGGGCAACACTGAAGCTTTCTTT. It encodes CASSAVGQGNTEAFF. The chain recombines TRBV9 with TRBJ1-1; 8 positions agree with TRBD1. J lost 2 bases, V lost 3 bases, and 6 bases had no gene match. CDR1 is SGDLS, CDR2 YYNGEE, per germline. The CDR3 sequence is 15 residues long.

This clone was seen only once. The chain links TRBV5-1 to TRBJ2-1; 15 nucleotides align to TRBD2. Germline assignment: CDR1 SGHRS and CDR2 YFSETQ. The junction had 9 bases not matched to a gene; V was cut back by 5 bases and J by 0 bases. The CDR3 loop spans 19 amino acids. The CDR3 loop reads CASSQAGTSGGTSYNEQFF. As DNA, the CDR3 is TGCGCCAGCAGTCAAGCCGGGACTAGCGGGGGGACCTCCTACAATGAGCAGTTCTTC.

The chain employs TRBV27 and TRBJ1-1; D is possibly TRBD1 (6 bases). The germline gives CDR1 MNHEY, CDR2 SMNVEV (reference sequence). CDR3 length: 17 amino acids. Trimming removed 5 bases at V and 0 bases at J, with 19 bases between. The CDR3 is CASSPTGTYLLNTEAFF. In DNA form, the CDR3 reads TGTGCCAGCAGTCCCACCGGGACATACTTACTGAACACTGAAGCTTTCTTT.

This clone appeared a single time. The chain recombines TRBV5-5 with TRBJ2-7; TRBD2 matches 12 bases. The V gene's germline CDR1 is SGHKS and CDR2 YYEKEE (reference sequence). The CDR3 is 16 residues long. Trimming cost V 4 bases and J 3 bases; bases outside gene matches: 8. The CDR3 DNA follows: TGTGCCAGCAGCACGACTAGCGGGGGACCCTTCTACGAGCAGTACTTC. It specifies CASSTTSGGPFYEQYF.

In its sample, this clone was seen once. The rearrangement links TRBV27 to TRBJ1-1, with D tentatively TRBD1 (6 bases). Trimming removed 8 bases at V and 5 bases at J, with 18 bases between. CDR1 and CDR2 (germline): MNHEY, SMNVEV (reference sequence). The CDR3 contains 14 residues. Written as DNA, the CDR3 is TGTGCCAGCTTCCTCAGGGGCGCCCGGACTGAAGCTTTCTTT. This gives the protein CASFLRGARTEAFF.

The chain links TRBV28 to TRBJ2-5, with TRBD2 as a possible D gene (6 bases). CDR1 MDHEN and CDR2 SYDVKM come from the germline V gene. The length of the CDR3 is 13 residues. V gave up 3 bases and J gave up 4 bases, with 9 bases separating them. The CDR3 loop reads CASSLGGSETQYF. The CDR3 DNA sequence: TGTGCCAGCAGTTTGGGGGGTTCAGAGACCCAGTACTTC.

This clone is a singleton in its sample. V usage is TRBV7-3 and J usage is TRBJ2-3; perhaps TRBD1 as D (7 bases). V was clipped by 5 bases and J by 8 bases, with 29 bases between them. The CDR3 covers 18 residues. Germline V lookup: CDR1 SGHTA, CDR2 FQGTGA. Written as DNA, the CDR3 is TGTGCCAGCAGCCCCCAGGGCGGGACAGCGACCTTATGGGCTACGCAGTATTTT. Amino acid sequence: CASSPQGGTATLWATQYF.

CDR3 nucleotides: TGTGCCAGCAGTTTGTACAGGAGGGGCACTGAAGCTTTCTTT. The encoded protein is CASSLYRRGTEAFF. The chain couples TRBV28 to TRBJ1-1; possibly TRBD1 for D (5 bases). From germline, CDR1 is MDHEN and CDR2 SYDVKM. This CDR3 is built from 14 residues. V was cut by 3 bases and J by 4 bases, with 12 bases left in between. Supplemented by reference TRBV28 and TRBJ1-1, the full variable domain reads DVKVTQSSRYLVKRTGEKVFLECVQDMDHENMFWYRQDPGLGLRLIYFSYDVKMKEKGDIPEGYSVSREKKERFSLILESASTNQTSMYLCASSLYRRGTEAFFGQGTRLTVV.